This passage covers 4 T cell receptor beta chains from one sample sequenced in a study of PD-L1 blockade in urothelial cancer (dated by TCRdb to about 2017). Library creation used the immunoSEQ multiplex PCR assay. This is the immuneACCESS table as TCRdb keeps it, with only in-frame sequences that have V and J called. A part of the clones is gone; compared with another copy, unresolved V genes explain less than half, and the rest is unexplained. The sample table contains about 45,000 clones; only one count was recorded for 88% of them. The top ten clonotypes cover 13% to 15% of the sample. Sequencing used PBMCs, obtained around atezolizumab (anti-PD-L1) treatment. These receptors were collected from a woman aged 60-75 years with urothelial cancer.

The rearrangement uses TRBV18 and TRBJ1-5, with 7 bases fitting TRBD1. Trimming removed 3 bases from V and 4 bases from J; junction bases left unmatched: 6. In germline, CDR1 is KGHSH, CDR2 LQKENI. CDR3 size: 15 residues. The CDR3 nucleotides read TGTGCCAGCTCACCTCCGACAGGGCCGAATCAGCCCCAGCATTTT. Translation: CASSPPTGPNQPQHF.

The V call is TRBV27, the J call TRBJ2-7; TRBD2 matches 9 bases. Germline V lookup: CDR1 MNHEY, CDR2 SMNVEV (reference sequence). This CDR3 comprises 17 residues. The trim removed 5 bases at V and 3 bases at J, leaving 14 bases unmatched. In DNA form, the CDR3 reads TGTGCCAGCAGTCCAATAAAAGGGAGCGGGGGGAGCTACGAGCAGTACTTC. This translates into CASSPIKGSGGSYEQYF.

This clone was recorded only once. CDR3 amino acids: CASSLTSGGWAETQYF. The CDR3 DNA sequence: TGTGCCAGCAGCTTGACTAGCGGGGGGTGGGCTGAGACCCAGTACTTC. This chain connects TRBV5-6 to TRBJ2-5; 12 bases agree with TRBD2. Looked up from germline, CDR1 is SGHDT and CDR2 is YYEEEE. V gave up 1 base and J gave up 5 bases; unmatched junction bases: 6. This CDR3 comprises 16 residues. Drawing the rest from reference TRBV5-6 and TRBJ2-5, the complete variable domain is DAGVTQSPTHLIKTRGQQVTLRCSPKSGHDTVSWYQQALGQGPQFIFQYYEEEERQRGNFPDRFSGHQFPNYSSELNVNALLLGDSALYLCASSLTSGGWAETQYFGPGTRLLVL.

This chain links TRBV10-3 with TRBJ1-1; a possible D gene is TRBD1 (5 bases). This CDR3 spans 13 amino acids. Germline values: CDR1 ENHRY, CDR2 SYGVKD. Deletions cut 4 bases from V and 3 bases from J, with 9 bases between. As DNA, the CDR3 is TGTGCCATCAGTGGTTGGGGGGACACTGAAGCTTTCTTT. Its translation is CAISGWGDTEAFF.